This passage covers 32 T cell receptor beta chains from one sample sequenced in a study of T-cell memory formation after mild COVID-19. TCRdb re-analysed the 5' RACE reads in MiXCR, keeping a single row per CDR3 protein. The sample lists tens of thousands of distinct CDR3 sequences; over 6.5% were seen once. Sequencing used PBMCs or a T cell subset sorted from them (not recorded which). The receptors shown here come from a man aged 18 to 29 who had mild COVID-19 (a few samples of this study predate the infection). Cell type and time point are not known.

At least ten counts were recorded for this clonotype. The chain combines TRBV5-1 with TRBJ2-1; 9 nucleotides agree with TRBD2. J gave up 4 bases and V 0 bases, and 5 bases lay outside the gene matches. This CDR3 contains 16 residues. CDR1 is SGHRS, CDR2 YFSETQ, per germline. For the CDR3, the DNA is TGCGCCAGCAGCTTGGGCTCGCGGGGGGGATACAATGAGCAGTTCTTC. Protein sequence: CASSLGSRGGYNEQFF.

This clonotype was recorded a few times. The V gene is TRBV7-8, the J gene TRBJ2-7; perhaps D is TRBD1 or TRBD2 (5 bases each). The ends were cut back, 5 bases at V and 3 bases at J, with 14 bases in the middle. Germline loops: CDR1 SGHVS, CDR2 FQNEAQ. The CDR3 totals 14 residues. CDR3 DNA sequence: TGTGCCAGCAGCCTGGGACCGAAGGACTACGAGCAGTACTTC. The encoded protein is CASSLGPKDYEQYF.

This chain links TRBV7-2 with TRBJ2-3; no firm D call. V gave up 3 bases and J gave up 0 bases, with 7 bases separating them. The CDR3 has 14 residues. Germline CDR1 and CDR2: SGHTA and FQGNSA. CDR3 residues: CASSLGISTDTQYF. Written as DNA, the CDR3 is TGTGCCAGCAGCTTGGGGATCAGCACAGATACGCAGTATTTT.

In this sample, this clonotype turned up many times. The chain couples TRBV20-1 to TRBJ2-3; TRBD2 aligns across 9 bases. Germline V lookup: CDR1 DFQATT, CDR2 SNEGSKA (reference sequence). The CDR3 contains 12 residues. V lost 8 bases and J lost 5; bases outside the gene matches: 5. DNA for the CDR3: TGCAGTCCCCCGACTAGCGGAGATACGCAGTATTTT. As protein: CSPPTSGDTQYF.

This chain uses TRBV19 with TRBJ2-1, with 10 bases aligning to TRBD2. This CDR3 has 16 amino acids. CDR1 is LNHDA, CDR2 SQIVND, per germline (reference sequence). Germline trimming cut 7 bases from V and 10 bases from J; bases unmatched to any gene: 16. CDR3 region: CASTRKGASGGREQFF. The DNA of the CDR3 is TGTGCCAGTACCCGTAAGGGCGCTAGCGGGGGAAGGGAGCAGTTCTTC.

J is TRBJ2-7 and V is TRBV29-1; 11 bases align to TRBD1. Germline V gene sequence: CDR1 SQVTM, CDR2 ANQGSEA. The J segment lost 5 bases and the V segment lost 4 bases, leaving 4 bases of the junction unmatched. The CDR3 consists of 13 residues. Written as DNA, the CDR3 is TGCAGCGTTGGATGGGACAGGGGGAACGAGCAGTACTTC. The encoded protein is CSVGWDRGNEQYF.

This clonotype was observed at least ten times. This chain links TRBV20-1 with TRBJ2-1; 7 nucleotides align to TRBD1. CDR3 length: 13 residues. Germline-derived CDR1 and CDR2 are DFQATT and SNEGSKA (reference sequence). Trimming removed 3 bases from V and 3 bases from J; junction bases left unmatched: 2. The CDR3 DNA sequence: TGCAGTGCTAGGAGGACAGGCTACAATGAGCAGTTCTTC. This translates into CSARRTGYNEQFF.

This clonotype was recorded many times. This CDR3 reads CASETPSVFQETQYF. Here the CDR3 DNA reads TGTGCCAGCGAAACCCCCTCGGTGTTCCAAGAGACCCAGTACTTC. This chain links TRBV7-9 with TRBJ2-5, with D unclear. Germline CDR1 SEHNR, CDR2 FQNEAQ (reference sequence). CDR3 size: 15 residues. V was trimmed by 8 bases and J by 1 base, leaving 17 bases between them.

Many counts were recorded for this clonotype. J is TRBJ2-5 and V is TRBV7-2, with D possibly TRBD2 on 6 matching bases. Trimming shortened V by 3 bases and J by 5 bases, and 10 bases separated the two germline ends. From germline, CDR1 is SGHTA and CDR2 FQGNSA. This CDR3 contains 13 residues. The CDR3 region is CASSFGGTETQYF. The CDR3 DNA is TGTGCCAGCAGCTTCGGGGGTACCGAGACCCAGTACTTC.

In this sample, this clonotype turned up a few times. V and J are TRBV7-2 and TRBJ1-6; D unresolved. The CDR3 loop spans 13 amino acids. Germline assignment: CDR1 SGHTA and CDR2 FQGNSA. Trimming shortened V by 4 bases and J by 8 bases, and 9 bases separated the two germline ends. CDR3 DNA: TGTGCCAGCAGCTCGGACCGAGATTCACCCCTCCACTTT. The encoded protein is CASSSDRDSPLHF.

In this sample, this clonotype turned up a few times. The chain is built from TRBV6-1 and TRBJ2-5, with 7 positions matching TRBD2. The CDR3 extends over 14 amino acids. V lost 6 bases to trimming and J lost 5 bases; unmatched junction nucleotides: 9. Looked up from germline, CDR1 is MNHNS and CDR2 is SASEGT. CDR3 protein: CASRKGREWETQYF. In DNA form, the CDR3 reads TGTGCCAGCAGAAAGGGGAGGGAATGGGAGACCCAGTACTTC.

This clonotype turned up a few times. This chain uses TRBV24-1 with TRBJ2-5; perhaps TRBD1 as D (6 bases). The CDR3 sequence is 14 residues long. The ends were cut back, 9 bases at V and 5 bases at J, with 18 bases in the middle. Germline CDR1 and CDR2: KGHDR and SFDVKD. Here the CDR3 reads CATLRIARGETQYF. The CDR3 DNA reads as TGTGCCACCTTGAGGATAGCGAGGGGGGAGACCCAGTACTTC.

This chain joins TRBV5-6 and TRBJ2-7, with a possible D match to TRBD2 (6 bases). Deletions cut 2 bases from V and 5 bases from J, with 17 bases between. CDR3 size: 15 residues. The germline CDR1 and CDR2 sequences are SGHDT and YYEEEE. The CDR3 DNA follows: TGTGCCAGCAGCTTTAGCTTGCGGGGAACCCACGAGCAGTACTTC. It yields the protein CASSFSLRGTHEQYF.

This rearrangement joins TRBV10-3 to TRBJ1-5, with a tentative D call TRBD1 (5 bases). Trimming shortened V by 2 bases and J by 7 bases, and 12 bases separated the two germline ends. The CDR3 consists of 14 residues. Germline V gene data show CDR1 as ENHRY and CDR2 as SYGVKD. DNA for the CDR3: TGTGCCATCAGTGAGAGGCAGGGCGAGCAGCCCCAGCATTTT. This translates into CAISERQGEQPQHF.

In its sample, this clonotype was seen a few times. The chain links TRBV3-1 to TRBJ1-1; D gene unclear. Trimming removed 5 bases from V and 4 bases from J, with 11 bases in between. The CDR3 is made up of 13 amino acids. Germline-derived CDR1 and CDR2 are LGHDT and YNNKEL (reference sequence). The CDR3 region is CASSIHSGTEAFF. In DNA, the CDR3 is TGTGCCAGCAGCATTCACTCGGGCACTGAAGCTTTCTTT.

This clonotype was picked up many times. The chain has TRBV20-1 and TRBJ2-3; TRBD1 or TRBD2 may be the D gene (5 bases each). This CDR3 region has 13 residues. Germline loops: CDR1 DFQATT, CDR2 SNEGSKA (reference sequence). The DNA for the CDR3 is TGCAGCGGAGGTGAACCTGGGGCGGATACGCAGTATTTT. This encodes CSGGEPGADTQYF.

The chain has TRBV20-1 and TRBJ2-5; 8 bases agree with TRBD2. Trimming at V came to 6 bases and at J to 4 bases, leaving 13 bases not matched to a gene. CDR1 is DFQATT, CDR2 SNEGSKA, per germline (reference sequence). The CDR3 is 15 amino acids. The CDR3 is CSASPGLVARETQYF. Here the CDR3 DNA reads TGCAGTGCGTCCCCGGGACTAGTGGCGCGAGAGACCCAGTACTTC.

The V and J genes are TRBV6-2 or TRBV6-3 and TRBJ2-2; D is perhaps TRBD2 (5 bases). The CDR3 sequence is 14 residues long. Germline V CDR1 and CDR2: MNHEY, SVGEGT. Trimming took 1 base from V and 5 from J, leaving 8 bases between them. CDR3 in amino acids: CASSYLGRTGELFF. The CDR3 DNA is TGTGCCAGCAGTTACTTAGGGAGAACCGGGGAGCTGTTTTTT.

This clonotype was detected many times. This rearrangement joins TRBV5-1 to TRBJ2-7, with D unclear. V was trimmed by 0 bases and J by 0 bases, leaving 7 bases between them. The CDR3 runs 14 residues. Germline V gene data show CDR1 as SGHRS and CDR2 as YFSETQ. Here the CDR3 reads CASSLDPSSYEQYV. DNA of the CDR3: TGCGCCAGCAGCTTGGATCCGAGCTCCTACGAGCAGTACGTC.

This chain connects TRBV20-1 to TRBJ2-3; D possibly uses TRBD1 or TRBD2 (5 bases each). V lost 6 bases to trimming and J lost 5 bases, with 12 bases between them. Germline assignment: CDR1 DFQATT and CDR2 SNEGSKA (reference sequence). The CDR3 has 12 amino acids. CDR3 protein: CSATFGGDTQYF. The CDR3 DNA is TGCAGTGCGACTTTTGGGGGAGATACGCAGTATTTT.

The rearrangement joins TRBV4-3 to TRBJ1-3; D call uncertain. The CDR3 has 14 amino acids. The V end was cut by 4 bases, the J end by 0 bases, with 7 bases between. Per the germline V gene, CDR1 is LGHNA and CDR2 is YSLEER. The CDR3 coding sequence is TGCGCCAGCAGCCCAGAGGTCTCTGGAAACACCATATATTTT. Translated: CASSPEVSGNTIYF.

Many counts were recorded for this clonotype. The chain couples TRBV5-1 to TRBJ2-7, with D tentatively TRBD1 (6 bases). V was clipped by 2 bases and J by 2 bases, with 8 bases between them. Germline CDR1 reads SGHRS; CDR2 reads YFSETQ. CDR3 length: 13 residues. In nucleotides, the CDR3 is TGCGCCAGCAGCTTAGGGGGTCCCTACGAGCAGTACTTC. It encodes CASSLGGPYEQYF.

In its sample, this clonotype was seen a few times. The chain has TRBV12-3 or TRBV12-4 and TRBJ1-5; no clear D. The V gene lost 2 bases and the J gene lost 4 bases, with 6 bases spanning the gap. CDR3 length: 13 residues. In DNA form, the CDR3 reads TGTGCCAGCAGTTTACAGATAAATCAGCCCCAGCATTTT. Residues: CASSLQINQPQHF.

This clonotype has only a few counts. This chain uses TRBV5-6 with TRBJ2-3; 8 bases match TRBD2. J gave up 6 bases and V 5 bases, and 11 bases lay outside the gene matches. This CDR3 spans 15 amino acids. Germline V gene lookup returns CDR1 SGHDT and CDR2 YYEEEE. The CDR3: CASSYPRAGGDTQYF. The DNA for the CDR3 is TGTGCCAGCAGTTATCCCCGGGCGGGGGGTGATACGCAGTATTTT.

In this sample, this clonotype turned up many times. The V and J genes are TRBV7-2 and TRBJ2-3; D is possibly TRBD1 (5 bases). The germline V gene has CDR1 SGHTA and CDR2 FQGNSA. There are 14 residues in the CDR3. V was trimmed by 5 bases and J by 5 bases, leaving 14 bases between them. The CDR3, as DNA: TGTGCCAGCAGCCCCAGCAGGGTTAGAGATACGCAGTATTTT. It specifies CASSPSRVRDTQYF.

This chain joins TRBV6-6 and TRBJ2-3; 8 bases map to TRBD1. Germline lookup yields CDR1 MNHNY and CDR2 SVGAGI (reference sequence). There are 16 residues in the CDR3. With 5 bases clipped from V and 2 bases from J, the junction kept 9 bases outside the gene matches. The CDR3 is CASSHQYRGVTDTQYF. The CDR3 DNA is TGTGCCAGCAGTCACCAATACAGGGGGGTCACAGATACGCAGTATTTT.

This clonotype was recorded at least ten times. V is TRBV4-3 and J is TRBJ2-3, with 11 bases aligning to TRBD2. The germline V gene has CDR1 LGHNA and CDR2 YSLEER. This CDR3 is built from 15 residues. Unmatched junction bases numbered 5, after V lost 5 bases and J lost 4 bases. The DNA of the CDR3 is TGCGCCAGCAGCTTACTTAGCGGGGGGGCAGATACGCAGTATTTT. Amino acid sequence: CASSLLSGGADTQYF.

The rearrangement links TRBV6-2 or TRBV6-3 to TRBJ1-5, with D unresolved. Trimming left V 4 bases short and J 9 bases short, with 7 bases between. The CDR3 consists of 11 residues. Germline V gives CDR1 MNHEY, CDR2 SVGEGT. CDR3 nucleotides: TGTGCCAGCAGTTCGGGCCGGCCCCAGCATTTT. Residues: CASSSGRPQHF.

This clonotype turned up a few times. The chain links TRBV7-2 to TRBJ1-1; D may be TRBD1 (6 bases). This CDR3 has 13 amino acids. With 5 bases removed from V and 11 bases from J, the gap between germline ends came to 18 bases. Germline CDR1 reads SGHTA; CDR2 reads FQGNSA. The CDR3 region has the DNA TGTGCCAGCAGCAATTACCTAGGGGGTACGGCTTTCTTT. Translation gives CASSNYLGGTAFF.

This chain uses TRBV19 with TRBJ2-7; D may match TRBD1 or TRBD2 (6 bases each). The germline CDR1 and CDR2 sequences are LNHDA and SQIVND (reference sequence). Trimming took 5 bases from V and 6 from J, leaving 17 bases between them. CDR3 length: 14 residues. The chain's CDR3 is CASSRARGLSEQYF. The CDR3 DNA reads as TGTGCCAGTAGTCGTGCCAGGGGACTCTCCGAGCAGTACTTC.

In this sample, this clonotype turned up a few times. This rearrangement joins TRBV20-1 to TRBJ2-1, with D tentatively TRBD2 (5 bases). V gave up 6 bases and J gave up 4 bases, with 19 bases separating them. Germline CDR1 is DFQATT and CDR2 is SNEGSKA (reference sequence). The CDR3 extends over 15 amino acids. This CDR3 reads CSASSPTASYNEQFF. As DNA, the CDR3 is TGCAGTGCCTCTAGCCCCACGGCTAGTTACAATGAGCAGTTCTTC.

The rearrangement joins TRBV28 to TRBJ2-7; TRBD2 might be the D (7 bases). The CDR3 is 15 residues long. CDR1 is MDHEN and CDR2 is SYDVKM in the germline V gene. Deletions cut 1 base from V and 2 bases from J, with 12 bases between. The CDR3, as DNA: TGTGCCAGCAGTTTATCGGGCGGGGGCACCTACGAGCAGTACGTC. Protein product: CASSLSGGGTYEQYV.